A selection of T cell receptor beta chains follows, all from one sample in a study of T cell responses to AZD1222 COVID-19 vaccine. The protocol was immunoSEQ multiplex PCR, while the TCRdb copy is restricted to in-frame clones and leaves out a portion. Of some 130,000 clones listed, 92% are singletons. Sequenced material: peripheral blood, taken 28 days after the second AZD1222 dose. These receptors all stem from an adult who received the AZD1222 COVID-19 vaccine. CDR3s include the opening cysteine and the closing phenylalanine or tryptophan. A D gene is named only where the DNA matches it firmly. The size field is filled for only some rows; it gives once, few, many or a size class.

j_call: TRBJ2-1; d_call: -; v_call: TRBV20-1; clone_size: -; cdr3_aa: CSASRGVGATYNEQFF; cdr3_nt: TGCAGTGCTAGTCGTGGGGTGGGAGCAACTTACAATGAGCAGTTCTTC
j_call: TRBJ1-1; d_call: -; v_call: TRBV4-1; clone_size: -; cdr3_aa: CASSQDVGRRVGEAFF; cdr3_nt: TGCGCCAGCAGCCAAGATGTTGGAAGGAGGGTTGGTGAAGCTTTCTTT
j_call: TRBJ2-7; d_call: -; v_call: TRBV24-1; clone_size: -; cdr3_aa: CATSQDYEQYF; cdr3_nt: TGTGCCACCTCACAGGATTACGAGCAGTACTTC
j_call: TRBJ2-7; d_call: -; v_call: TRBV19; clone_size: -; cdr3_aa: CASSTGLTYEQYF; cdr3_nt: TGTGCCAGTAGTACGGGACTGACCTACGAGCAGTACTTC
j_call: TRBJ1-4; d_call: -; v_call: TRBV27; clone_size: -; cdr3_aa: CASSLRGMYEKLFF; cdr3_nt: TGTGCCAGCAGTTTACGGGGGATGTACGAAAAACTGTTTTTT
j_call: TRBJ2-3; d_call: -; v_call: TRBV27; clone_size: -; cdr3_aa: CASSLWGTGGTDTQYF; cdr3_nt: TGTGCCAGCAGTTTATGGGGGACTGGAGGCACAGATACGCAGTATTTT
j_call: TRBJ1-4; d_call: -; v_call: TRBV9; clone_size: -; cdr3_aa: CASSVGQSEKLFF; cdr3_nt: TGTGCCAGCAGCGTAGGGCAGTCGGAAAAACTGTTTTTT
j_call: TRBJ1-2; d_call: -; v_call: TRBV29-1; clone_size: -; cdr3_aa: CSVVSPLNWNSGGYTF; cdr3_nt: TGCAGCGTTGTGAGCCCCCTGAATTGGAATTCCGGCGGCTACACCTTC
j_call: TRBJ2-1; d_call: -; v_call: TRBV24-1; clone_size: -; cdr3_aa: CATSDYYNEQFF; cdr3_nt: TGTGCCACCAGTGATTACTACAATGAGCAGTTCTTC
j_call: TRBJ1-1; d_call: TRBD1; v_call: TRBV5-1; clone_size: -; cdr3_aa: CASSFGQGGIEVYTEAFF; cdr3_nt: TGCGCCAGCAGCTTTGGACAGGGGGGTATTGAAGTATACACTGAAGCTTTCTTT
j_call: TRBJ2-5; d_call: -; v_call: TRBV7-2; clone_size: -; cdr3_aa: CASSLGSSGWETQYF; cdr3_nt: TGTGCCAGCAGCTTAGGAAGTTCTGGGTGGGAGACCCAGTACTTC
j_call: TRBJ2-1; d_call: TRBD2; v_call: TRBV13; clone_size: -; cdr3_aa: CASSFGLAGGDEQFF; cdr3_nt: TGTGCCAGCAGCTTCGGACTAGCGGGAGGCGATGAGCAGTTCTTC
j_call: TRBJ1-2; d_call: -; v_call: TRBV6-1; clone_size: -; cdr3_aa: CASSEPQFGGYTF; cdr3_nt: TGTGCCAGCAGTGAACCTCAATTCGGGGGCTACACCTTC
j_call: TRBJ2-7; d_call: TRBD1; v_call: TRBV27; clone_size: -; cdr3_aa: CASSSGQGYEQYF; cdr3_nt: TGTGCCAGCAGTTCCGGACAGGGCTACGAGCAGTACTTC
j_call: TRBJ1-1; d_call: -; v_call: TRBV20-1; clone_size: -; cdr3_aa: CSAKAGTEAFF; cdr3_nt: TGCAGTGCTAAGGCGGGAACTGAAGCTTTCTTT
j_call: TRBJ1-2; d_call: -; v_call: TRBV5-8; clone_size: once; cdr3_aa: CASSLVDRNYGYTF; cdr3_nt: TGTGCCAGCAGCTTGGTAGACAGAAACTATGGCTACACCTTC
j_call: TRBJ2-3; d_call: -; v_call: TRBV12-1; clone_size: -; cdr3_aa: CASSFAVPASSTDTQYF; cdr3_nt: TGTGCCAGCAGCTTTGCGGTTCCAGCTTCTAGCACAGATACGCAGTATTTT
j_call: TRBJ1-2; d_call: -; v_call: TRBV20-1; clone_size: -; cdr3_aa: CSARWAGGYTF; cdr3_nt: TGCAGTGCTAGATGGGCAGGAGGCTACACCTTC
j_call: TRBJ2-3; d_call: TRBD2; v_call: TRBV9; clone_size: -; cdr3_aa: CASSVDASGSITFTDTQYF; cdr3_nt: TGTGCCAGCAGCGTAGACGCTAGCGGGAGCATTACGTTCACAGATACGCAGTATTTT
j_call: TRBJ1-2; d_call: -; v_call: TRBV4-2; clone_size: -; cdr3_aa: CASSQDPFYGYTF; cdr3_nt: TGTGCCAGCAGCCAAGATCCTTTCTATGGCTACACCTTC
j_call: TRBJ1-2; d_call: -; v_call: TRBV5-4; clone_size: -; cdr3_aa: CASSTNRRVARNPSYGYTF; cdr3_nt: TGTGCCAGCAGCACCAATCGGAGGGTCGCACGAAACCCTTCCTATGGCTACACCTTC
j_call: TRBJ2-7; d_call: -; v_call: TRBV27; clone_size: -; cdr3_aa: CASSLTGREQYF; cdr3_nt: TGTGCCAGCAGTTTGACGGGGAGGGAGCAGTACTTC
j_call: TRBJ2-7; d_call: -; v_call: TRBV12-3/TRBV12-4; clone_size: -; cdr3_aa: CASSLRWEQYF; cdr3_nt: TGTGCCAGCAGTTTGAGGTGGGAGCAGTACTTC
j_call: TRBJ1-6; d_call: -; v_call: TRBV28; clone_size: -; cdr3_aa: CASTLRLNSPLHF; cdr3_nt: TGTGCCAGCACCCTGCGGCTTAATTCACCCCTCCACTTT
j_call: TRBJ1-2; d_call: -; v_call: TRBV6-5; clone_size: -; cdr3_aa: CAILDGANYGYTF; cdr3_nt: TGTGCCATCCTGGACGGAGCTAACTATGGCTACACCTTC
j_call: TRBJ2-7; d_call: -; v_call: TRBV6-2/TRBV6-3; clone_size: -; cdr3_aa: CASSFQDGARRYEQYF; cdr3_nt: TGTGCCAGCAGCTTCCAAGACGGGGCGAGGAGGTACGAGCAGTACTTC
j_call: TRBJ1-1; d_call: -; v_call: TRBV9; clone_size: -; cdr3_aa: CASSVGIMGTQAFF; cdr3_nt: TGTGCCAGCAGCGTAGGGATCATGGGGACACAAGCTTTCTTT
j_call: TRBJ2-1; d_call: TRBD2; v_call: TRBV5-6; clone_size: -; cdr3_aa: CASSSPSGRLSYNEQFF; cdr3_nt: TGTGCCAGCAGCTCGCCTAGCGGCCGTCTCTCCTACAATGAGCAGTTCTTC
j_call: TRBJ2-5; d_call: -; v_call: TRBV5-1; clone_size: -; cdr3_aa: CASSLGPVGETQYF; cdr3_nt: TGCGCCAGCAGCTTAGGACCGGTAGGGGAGACCCAGTACTTC
j_call: TRBJ1-4; d_call: -; v_call: TRBV28; clone_size: -; cdr3_aa: CASSLGGRINEKLFF; cdr3_nt: TGTGCCAGCAGTTTAGGAGGACGGATTAATGAAAAACTGTTTTTT
j_call: TRBJ1-1; d_call: -; v_call: TRBV16; clone_size: -; cdr3_aa: CASSQGRLLNTEAFF; cdr3_nt: TGTGCCAGCAGCCAGGGCAGACTGTTGAACACTGAAGCTTTCTTT
j_call: TRBJ2-2; d_call: TRBD1; v_call: TRBV5-1; clone_size: -; cdr3_aa: CASSLASGGPTGELFF; cdr3_nt: TGCGCCAGCAGCTTGGCCTCAGGGGGCCCAACCGGGGAGCTGTTTTTT
j_call: TRBJ1-6; d_call: -; v_call: TRBV7-2; clone_size: once; cdr3_aa: CASSLAPGFNSPLHF; cdr3_nt: TGTGCCAGCAGCTTAGCGCCGGGTTTCAATTCACCCCTCCACTTT
j_call: TRBJ1-2; d_call: TRBD1; v_call: TRBV5-5; clone_size: -; cdr3_aa: CASSWVTGGYGNYGYTF; cdr3_nt: TGTGCCAGCAGCTGGGTTACAGGGGGCTATGGGAACTATGGCTACACCTTC
j_call: TRBJ2-7; d_call: -; v_call: TRBV19; clone_size: -; cdr3_aa: CASSRASLPHEQYF; cdr3_nt: TGTGCCAGTAGTAGGGCTAGTTTACCCCACGAGCAGTACTTC
j_call: TRBJ1-2; d_call: -; v_call: TRBV29-1; clone_size: -; cdr3_aa: CSVRVAGGHGYTF; cdr3_nt: TGCAGCGTCAGGGTTGCCGGAGGACATGGCTACACCTTC
j_call: TRBJ2-2; d_call: -; v_call: TRBV2; clone_size: -; cdr3_aa: CASRGLAPGELFF; cdr3_nt: TGTGCCAGCAGGGGACTGGCTCCCGGGGAGCTGTTTTTT